The rows below give T cell receptor beta chains drawn from one sample of a study of blood T cell repertoires in COVID-19. Assay used: immunoSEQ multiplex PCR; TCRdb lists only in-frame clones, some missing. The sample lists more than 150,000 clones, less than 90% occurring once. Material for sequencing was peripheral blood. Receptors originate from a man between 65 and 85 years old with active or convalescent COVID-19. CDR3s include the opening cysteine and the closing phenylalanine or tryptophan. A D gene is named only where the DNA matches it firmly. Where a row states a size, it is once, few, many or the class of an expanded clone; other rows omit it.

clone size | D gene | J gene | V gene | CDR3 protein | CDR3 DNA
- | TRBD1 | TRBJ1-1 | TRBV6-1 | CASSEQGVYTEAFF | TGTGCCAGCAGTGAACAGGGGGTGTACACTGAAGCTTTCTTT
- | TRBD1 | TRBJ1-1 | TRBV5-1 | CASSLGGTVDTEAFF | TGCGCCAGCAGCTTGGGGGGGACAGTAGACACTGAAGCTTTCTTT
- | TRBD1 | TRBJ1-1 | TRBV6-5 | CASSLDRTMNTEAFF | TGTGCCAGCAGCCTGGACAGGACCATGAACACTGAAGCTTTCTTT
- | TRBD1 | TRBJ2-2 | TRBV24-1 | CATSTPGQGPEKLFF | TGTGCCACCAGTACGCCGGGACAGGGGCCCGAAAAGCTGTTTTTT
- | TRBD1 | TRBJ1-1 | TRBV2 | CASSGDRVYTEAFF | TGTGCCAGCAGCGGCGACAGGGTATATACTGAAGCTTTCTTT
- | - | TRBJ1-2 | TRBV30 | CAWRDETVRPDYGYTF | TGTGCCTGGAGGGACGAGACAGTGAGGCCCGACTATGGCTACACCTTC
- | - | TRBJ1-5 | TRBV5-1 | CASSLEQGGQPQHF | TGCGCCAGCAGCTTGGAACAGGGCGGGCAGCCCCAGCATTTT
- | - | TRBJ1-2 | TRBV12-3/TRBV12-4 | CASSPSGSDGYTF | TGTGCCAGCAGCCCTTCGGGGAGCGATGGCTACACCTTC
- | - | TRBJ1-2 | TRBV18 | CASSPLGTTNYGYTF | TGTGCCAGCTCACCACTCGGGACAACTAACTATGGCTACACCTTC
- | - | TRBJ2-7 | TRBV7-6 | CASSHGGGLFYEQYF | TGTGCCAGCAGCCATGGTGGGGGACTTTTCTACGAGCAGTACTTC
- | - | TRBJ1-2 | TRBV25-1 | CASSVGGSTNYGYTF | TGTGCCAGCAGTGTGGGAGGGAGCACTAACTATGGCTACACCTTC
- | - | TRBJ2-1 | TRBV5-5 | CASSLSLHSSYNEQFF | TGTGCCAGCAGCTTGTCCCTTCATAGCTCCTACAATGAGCAGTTCTTC
- | - | TRBJ2-1 | TRBV9 | CASSVGGHRSYNEQFF | TGTGCCAGCAGCGTAGGAGGACACCGCTCCTACAATGAGCAGTTCTTC
- | TRBD1 | TRBJ1-2 | TRBV27 | CASRPTGGWGYTF | TGTGCCAGCAGGCCAACAGGGGGTTGGGGCTACACCTTC
few | TRBD1 | TRBJ1-2 | TRBV19 | CASSKPTGNDYGYTF | TGTGCCAGTAGTAAGCCGACAGGGAATGACTATGGCTACACCTTC
- | - | TRBJ2-7 | TRBV19 | CASSIKGYEQYF | TGTGCCAGTAGTATAAAGGGGTACGAGCAGTACTTC
once | TRBD2 | TRBJ2-1 | TRBV5-1 | CASSLGPGTSVREQFF | TGCGCCAGCAGCTTGGGACCCGGGACTAGCGTGAGGGAGCAGTTCTTC
once | - | TRBJ2-1 | TRBV5-4 | CASKGRRDASYNEQFF | TGTGCCAGCAAGGGGCGGAGGGACGCGTCCTACAATGAGCAGTTCTTC
- | TRBD2 | TRBJ2-2 | TRBV30 | CAWSRKAGLANTGELFF | TGTGCCTGGAGCCGGAAGGCCGGACTAGCGAACACCGGGGAGCTGTTTTTT
- | TRBD1 | TRBJ1-2 | TRBV7-2 | CASSLAAGTGGQGYTF | TGTGCCAGCAGCTTAGCGGCCGGGACAGGGGGCCAGGGCTACACCTTC
- | - | TRBJ1-3 | TRBV5-1 | CASSLGGGGNTIYF | TGCGCCAGCAGCTTGGGGGGAGGTGGAAACACCATATATTTT
- | TRBD1 | TRBJ1-1 | TRBV7-9 | CASSLPGGEDTEAFF | TGTGCCAGCAGCTTACCAGGGGGTGAGGACACTGAAGCTTTCTTT